The entry that follows covers one TCR beta chain sequence. Antigen specificity is unknown. The sample originates from a study of human thymus T cells. It was healthy Finnish infants having corrective surgery for congenital heart defects who were the donors. An approximately 0.45-1 mL peripheral blood aliquot was taken intraoperatively from four of eight donors. Blood DNA came from all available leukocytes, not a fixed cell number. Overall study findings and caveats: Usage of V and J genes appeared biased in thymic and blood repertoires.

Libraries were prepared by immunoSEQ multiplex PCR; TCRdb keeps only in-frame clonotypes and omits some of them. Of approximately 40,000 clones detected, around 94% appear once; the ten largest clones hold roughly 0.12%. Specimen: blood. The source of this sequence is a boy younger than two with a congenital heart defect but otherwise immunologically healthy.

CDR3 in DNA: TGTGCCAGTAATCCGAACGGGGGACCTAGCACAGATACGCAGTATTTT. It yields the protein CASNPNGGPSTDTQYF. The genes are TRBV19 and TRBJ2-3, with D possibly matching TRBD2 (6 bases). V was shortened by 7 bases and J by 0 bases, with 17 bases between the two germline ends. The CDR3 length is 16 residues. Per the germline V gene, CDR1 is LNHDA and CDR2 is SQIVND (reference sequence). The whole variable domain, remainder taken from reference TRBV19 and TRBJ2-3, is DGGITQSPKYLFRKEGQNVTLSCEQNLNHDAMYWYRQDPGQGLRLIYYSQIVNDFQKGDIAEGYSVSREKKESFPLTVTSAQKNPTAFYLCASNPNGGPSTDTQYFGPGTRLTVL.